The 27 T cell receptor beta chains below all came from one sample that was sequenced in a study of T cell repertoires in cytomegalovirus infection. Their recognized antigens are unknown. In TCRdb, the reads were re-called with MiXCR into one record per CDR3 protein. Seen here are hundreds of thousands of distinct CDR3 sequences, roughly 36% observed once, and the top ten hold approximately 18%. The sample consisted of cultured PBMCs, taken from culture after CMV antigen stimulation. Receptors originate from a human donor in good health (CMV status not recorded). Some clones in this sample may be carry-over from other donors' samples.

This clonotype was observed a handful of times. This chain joins TRBV19 and TRBJ1-2; no reliable D call. The V gene's germline CDR1 is LNHDA and CDR2 SQIVND (reference sequence). The CDR3 is made up of 12 amino acids. V dropped 8 bases and J dropped 4 bases, with 11 bases sitting between them. The CDR3 DNA sequence: TGTGCCAGTGGTCCGAGACTCTATGGCTACACCTTC. Translation gives CASGPRLYGYTF.

The V call is TRBV11-2, the J call TRBJ1-1; 8 bases fit TRBD1. CDR3 size: 15 residues. In germline, CDR1 is SGHAT, CDR2 FQNNGV. Trimming removed 5 bases from V and 5 bases from J; junction bases left unmatched: 10. This CDR3 is CASSLSGGAGTEAFF. The CDR3, as DNA: TGTGCCAGCAGCCTATCAGGGGGCGCGGGGACTGAAGCTTTCTTT.

This clonotype was observed a few times. The V call is TRBV5-4, the J call TRBJ2-1; TRBD2 matches at 16 bases. Germline V gene data show CDR1 as SGHNT and CDR2 as YYREEE (reference sequence). This CDR3 has 15 residues. V dropped 3 bases and J dropped 9; count of bases not matched to a gene: 3. CDR3 amino acids: CASSSGLAGGIEQFF. The CDR3 nucleotides read TGTGCCAGCAGCTCGGGACTAGCGGGGGGGATTGAGCAGTTCTTC.

Ten or more counts support this clonotype. J is TRBJ1-5 and V is TRBV7-2, with a tentative D call TRBD1 (5 bases). The CDR3 has 15 amino acids. V was shortened by 5 bases and J by 5 bases, with 16 bases between the two germline ends. Germline loops: CDR1 SGHTA, CDR2 FQGNSA. The DNA for the CDR3 is TGTGCCAGCAGCCCGAGAGGAGGCAGGGATCAGCCCCAGCATTTT. Its translation is CASSPRGGRDQPQHF.

The rearrangement links TRBV7-9 to TRBJ2-1, with TRBD2 identical over 11 bases. There are 16 residues in the CDR3. The germline CDR1 and CDR2 sequences are SEHNR and FQNEAQ (reference sequence). V lost 5 bases and J lost 4; bases outside the gene matches: 7. The CDR3 protein is CASSGELAGAYNEQFF. For the CDR3, the DNA is TGTGCCAGCAGCGGAGAACTAGCGGGAGCATACAATGAGCAGTTCTTC.

The chain joins TRBV7-2 to TRBJ2-3, with 16 bases aligning to TRBD2. The CDR3 consists of 16 residues. Germline lookup yields CDR1 SGHTA and CDR2 FQGNSA. V dropped 4 bases and J dropped 6; count of bases not matched to a gene: 4. The CDR3 DNA reads as TGTGCCAGCAGCTCCTTGGGACTAGCGGGGGGGGATACGCAGTATTTT. As protein: CASSSLGLAGGDTQYF.

The chain employs TRBV11-3 and TRBJ1-4, with D possibly TRBD1 on 5 matching bases. Trimming left V 4 bases short and J 6 bases short, with 9 bases between. Germline CDR1 and CDR2: SGHNT and YENEEA. The CDR3 contains 13 residues. CDR3: CASSSFRDEKLFF. As DNA, the CDR3 is TGTGCCAGCAGCTCGTTCAGGGATGAAAAACTGTTTTTT.

J is TRBJ1-1 and V is TRBV25-1, with TRBD1 matching over 7 bases. CDR1 and CDR2 from the germline V gene are MGHDK and SYGVNS. The CDR3 totals 13 residues. Trimming at V came to 7 bases and at J to 4 bases, leaving 6 bases not matched to a gene. For the CDR3, the DNA is TGTGCCAGCACTTGGGCAGGGGGCACTGAAGCTTTCTTT. This gives the protein CASTWAGGTEAFF.

This clonotype was picked up a small number of times. The chain carries TRBV6-1 and TRBJ1-5; 7 bases align to TRBD1. The CDR3 sequence is 17 residues long. V gave up 0 bases and J gave up 3 bases; unmatched junction bases: 8. Looked up from germline, CDR1 is MNHNS and CDR2 is SASEGT. CDR3 in amino acids: CASSEARSGTVNQPQHF. In DNA, the CDR3 is TGTGCCAGCAGTGAAGCGCGATCCGGGACAGTCAATCAGCCCCAGCATTTT.

CDR3 DNA: TGTGCCAGCAGCCTCGGGGGGGGGGGCTACTACGAGCAGTACTTC. Encoded protein: CASSLGGGGYYEQYF. The chain is built from TRBV7-2 and TRBJ2-7; TRBD2 agrees at 8 bases. The ends lost 5 bases at V and 3 bases at J; junction bases unmatched: 9. The CDR3 loop spans 15 amino acids. Germline V lookup: CDR1 SGHTA, CDR2 FQGNSA. Full variable domain (missing parts from reference TRBV7-2 and TRBJ2-7): GAGVSQSPSNKVTEKGKDVELRCDPISGHTALYWYRQSLGQGLEFLIYFQGNSAPDKSGLPSDRFSAERTGGSVSTLTIQRTQQEDSAVYLCASSLGGGGYYEQYFGPGTRLTVT.

The rearrangement links TRBV5-1 to TRBJ2-7; either TRBD1 or TRBD2 may fit D (6 bases each). V was cut by 9 bases and J by 3 bases, with 16 bases left in between. The germline CDR1 and CDR2 sequences are SGHRS and YFSETQ. The CDR3 runs to 13 residues. The DNA for the CDR3 is TGCGCCACCCGTCGGGGGCCGAACTACGAGCAGTACTTC. Translated, it gives CATRRGPNYEQYF.

This clonotype was seen a few times. This CDR3 reads CASSRVPDTEAFF. DNA for the CDR3: TGCGCCAGCAGCAGAGTACCTGACACTGAAGCTTTCTTT. V is TRBV4-1 and J is TRBJ1-1; D is ambiguous. Deletions cut 5 bases from V and 3 bases from J, with 10 bases between. Per germline, CDR1 MGHRA and CDR2 YSYEKL. This CDR3 is 13 amino acids long.

This clonotype has a handful of counts. The chain joins TRBV7-9 to TRBJ1-6; D possibly corresponds to TRBD1 (5 bases). The CDR3 contains 14 residues. CDR1 SEHNR and CDR2 FQNEAQ come from the germline V gene (reference sequence). Trimming left V 7 bases short and J 8 bases short, with 15 bases between. The CDR3 loop reads CASNSGTAYSPLHF. CDR3 nucleotide sequence: TGTGCCAGCAATTCCGGGACGGCCTATTCACCCCTCCACTTT.

The rearrangement uses TRBV11-2 and TRBJ2-2; D might be TRBD1 or TRBD2, each matching 6 bases. The CDR3 length is 17 residues. CDR1 and CDR2 from the germline V gene are SGHAT and FQNNGV. V was shortened by 0 bases and J by 4 bases, with 15 bases between the two germline ends. CDR3 sequence (DNA): TGTGCCAGCAGCTTAGATGGAACGGGGGCGGGCACCGGGGAGCTGTTTTTT. This codes for CASSLDGTGAGTGELFF.

This clonotype was seen a few times. The rearrangement joins TRBV7-8 to TRBJ2-6, with D unclear. The CDR3 has 15 residues. V was cut by 3 bases and J by 4 bases, with 10 bases left in between. Germline lookup yields CDR1 SGHVS and CDR2 FQNEAQ. The CDR3 sequence: CASSLVLGGANVLTF. CDR3 DNA sequence: TGTGCCAGCAGCTTGGTCCTGGGAGGGGCCAACGTCCTGACTTTC.

This clonotype appeared a few times. CDR3 in DNA: TGTGCCAGCAGCTTAGGCACTGGGTATAGCACAGATACGCAGTATTTT. It is translated as CASSLGTGYSTDTQYF. The chain recombines TRBV7-2 with TRBJ2-3; D is unresolved. Trimming cost V 1 base and J 0 bases, with 11 bases left between them. The CDR3 spans 16 residues. Germline values: CDR1 SGHTA, CDR2 FQGNSA.

This sequence joins TRBV7-6 and TRBJ2-7; D might be TRBD1 (5 bases). V was pared by 5 bases and J by 6 bases, with 20 bases between. The germline V gene encodes CDR1 SGHVS and CDR2 FNYEAQ. The CDR3 runs 15 residues. The CDR3 protein is CASSPVEIDSAEQYF. CDR3 DNA: TGTGCCAGCAGCCCCGTTGAGATTGACAGCGCCGAGCAGTACTTC.

The genes are TRBV7-6 and TRBJ2-3; TRBD2 matches 7 bases. The germline CDR1 and CDR2 sequences are SGHVS and FNYEAQ. The CDR3 runs 18 residues. V was pared by 0 bases and J by 5 bases, with 14 bases of the junction left unmatched. The CDR3 bases are TGTGCCAGCAGCTTAGCGCCCCCCGGGGCTAGCGGACGAGATACGCAGTATTTT. This codes for CASSLAPPGASGRDTQYF.

This clonotype was seen more than once but under ten times. This chain links TRBV7-2 with TRBJ1-5; D is perhaps TRBD1 (5 bases). The CDR3 has 19 residues. V lost 4 bases to trimming and J lost 5 bases, with 27 bases between them. Per the germline V gene, CDR1 is SGHTA and CDR2 is FQGNSA. CDR3 DNA: TGTGCCAGCAGCTCCCTCCCACCCCGACAGCCACTAACTTATCAGCCCCAGCATTTT. Its translation: CASSSLPPRQPLTYQPQHF.

This clonotype was counted only a few times. The J gene is TRBJ2-7, the V gene TRBV7-2, with 7 bases aligning to TRBD1. CDR3 length: 15 amino acids. V was clipped by 5 bases and J by 5 bases; unmatched bases: 12. Germline CDR1 is SGHTA and CDR2 is FQGNSA. The CDR3 loop is CASSHDRVNRHEQYF. CDR3 DNA sequence: TGTGCCAGCAGCCACGACAGGGTAAATCGGCACGAGCAGTACTTC.

This clonotype appeared a few times. The V call is TRBV19, the J call TRBJ2-6; no clear D. V dropped 7 bases and J dropped 4 bases, with 29 bases sitting between them. Germline CDR1 is LNHDA and CDR2 is SQIVND (reference sequence). CDR3 size: 20 residues. The CDR3 DNA reads as TGTGCCAGTACCACTCGCCGACGGAACGAATACCTTGCCGGGGCCAACGTCCTGACTTTC. Amino acid sequence: CASTTRRRNEYLAGANVLTF.

The rearrangement links TRBV4-1 to TRBJ2-1; either TRBD1 or TRBD2 may supply D (5 bases each). Germline lookup yields CDR1 MGHRA and CDR2 YSYEKL. This CDR3 has 15 residues. With 5 bases removed from V and 8 bases from J, the gap between germline ends came to 19 bases. The CDR3 sequence: CASSFSGTINDEQFF. DNA for the CDR3: TGCGCCAGCAGCTTTTCCGGGACCATTAACGATGAGCAGTTCTTC.

The chain recombines TRBV4-3 with TRBJ2-7, with TRBD2 as a possible D gene (5 bases). Germline V CDR1 and CDR2: LGHNA, YSLEER. This CDR3 comprises 15 residues. The V end was cut by 0 bases, the J end by 7 bases, with 16 bases between. The CDR3: CASSQEVRSPGEQYF. DNA for the CDR3: TGCGCCAGCAGCCAAGAAGTTCGGTCCCCGGGGGAGCAGTACTTC.

This clonotype was seen many times. In nucleotides, the CDR3 is TGTGCCAGCAGCCCGGAATTAAGGACAGATACGCAGTATTTT. Protein product: CASSPELRTDTQYF. This chain links TRBV7-2 with TRBJ2-3, with D unresolved. The germline V gene has CDR1 SGHTA and CDR2 FQGNSA. The CDR3 extends over 14 amino acids. V gave up 5 bases and J gave up 3 bases, with 12 bases separating them. The whole variable domain, remainder taken from reference TRBV7-2 and TRBJ2-3, is GAGVSQSPSNKVTEKGKDVELRCDPISGHTALYWYRQSLGQGLEFLIYFQGNSAPDKSGLPSDRFSAERTGGSVSTLTIQRTQQEDSAVYLCASSPELRTDTQYFGPGTRLTVL.

CDR3 in amino acids: CASGRGESVEQFF. Here the CDR3 DNA reads TGTGCCAGCGGCAGAGGGGAAAGCGTTGAGCAGTTCTTC. The chain joins TRBV11-2 to TRBJ2-1; D may match TRBD1 or TRBD2 (5 bases each). Germline CDR1 and CDR2: SGHAT and FQNNGV. V lost 8 bases, J lost 9 bases, and 17 bases lay in between. The CDR3 is 13 amino acids.

This chain joins TRBV24-1 and TRBJ1-2; a possible D gene is TRBD1 (6 bases). CDR1 and CDR2 from the germline V gene are KGHDR and SFDVKD. V was clipped by 6 bases and J by 6 bases, with 16 bases between them. There are 14 residues in the CDR3. Here the CDR3 DNA reads TGTGCCACCAGTCACTCTAACAGGGCTGATGGCTACACCTTC. Translation gives CATSHSNRADGYTF.

This clonotype was seen only a few times. The chain recombines TRBV7-2 with TRBJ2-7; 11 nucleotides line up with TRBD2. This CDR3 has 16 amino acids. Unmatched junction bases numbered 8, after V lost 0 bases and J lost 7 bases. CDR1 SGHTA and CDR2 FQGNSA come from the germline V gene. CDR3 sequence (DNA): TGTGCCAGCAGCTTAGCCTCTAGCGGGAGGATGGGAGAGCAGTACTTC. This gives the protein CASSLASSGRMGEQYF.